One TCR beta chain is described in this entry. The sample originates from a study of blood T cell repertoires in COVID-19. Study-wide background: The study drew acute and convalescent COVID-19 samples from the United States, Italy and Spain. T cells, B-cell-depleted T cells, or PBMCs supplied cDNA or gDNA.

The Seattle patients, enrolled during active infection, were followed longitudinally. The CDR3 consists of 16 residues. Germline V gene lookup returns CDR1 LGHNA and CDR2 YNFKEQ. Trimming left V 4 bases short and J 2 bases short, with 17 bases between. Methods used by the authors: Researchers report that nucleated cell counts were estimated from reference gene primer amplification. TCRdb keeps only in-frame clones here, not all; method: immunoSEQ multiplex PCR. V and J calls and clone size are copied from that table; D and trimming were computed from the DNA. The data show approximately 460,000 clones, about 88% seen once.

This TCR came from a man between 18 and 35 years old with COVID-19, enrolled during active disease. V gene TRBV4-2 combines with J gene TRBJ2-5; maybe TRBD2 (6 bases). Sample: peripheral blood. The CDR3 DNA follows: TGTGCCAGCAGCCCTCTAAGCTTGGCGGGGCAAGAGACCCAGTACTTC. It is translated as CASSPLSLAGQETQYF.